The present entry profiles one TCR beta chain with its context. Its target is not known. The data belong to a study of T cell repertoires in cytomegalovirus infection. About the study: Public TCR beta signatures marked donors with CMV infection and the matching HLA. Study-level points and caveats: Summed public TCR beta family frequency identified CMV carriers bearing the relevant HLA.

CDR3 length: 13 residues. Germline CDR1 reads SGHVS; CDR2 reads FNYEAQ. Trimming removed 9 bases at V and 4 bases at J, with 16 bases between. TCRdb ran MiXCR on the reads and lists one entry per CDR3 protein. The sample shows 800,000 to 950,000 distinct CDR3 sequences, about 31% of them seen only once. The clonotype comes from a human donor in good health (CMV status not recorded). Some clones in this sample may be carry-over from other donors' samples. The chain recombines TRBV7-6 with TRBJ2-7; D possibly corresponds to TRBD1 (6 bases). Sequencing used cultured CD8+ T cells from PBMCs, obtained from culture after CMV antigen stimulation. The DNA of the CDR3 is TGTGCCAGTATGCGGGCAGGGGATTACGAGCAGTACGTC. It yields the protein CASMRAGDYEQYV.